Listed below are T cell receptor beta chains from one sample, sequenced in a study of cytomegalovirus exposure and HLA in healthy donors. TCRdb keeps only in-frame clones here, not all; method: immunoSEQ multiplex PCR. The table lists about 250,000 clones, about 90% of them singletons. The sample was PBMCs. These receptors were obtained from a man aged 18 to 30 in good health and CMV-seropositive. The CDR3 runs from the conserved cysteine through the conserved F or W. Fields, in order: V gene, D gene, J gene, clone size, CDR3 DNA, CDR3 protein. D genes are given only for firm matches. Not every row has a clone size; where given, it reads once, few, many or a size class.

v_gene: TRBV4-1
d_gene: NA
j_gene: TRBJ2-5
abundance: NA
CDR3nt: TGCGCCAGCAGCCAAACCTTGGGACGGTCCCAAGAGACCCAGTACTTC
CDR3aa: CASSQTLGRSQETQYF

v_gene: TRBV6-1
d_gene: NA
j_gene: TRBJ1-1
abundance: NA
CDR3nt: TGTGCCAGCAGGGGTTTGGCGTACACTGAAGCTTTCTTT
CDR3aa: CASRGLAYTEAFF

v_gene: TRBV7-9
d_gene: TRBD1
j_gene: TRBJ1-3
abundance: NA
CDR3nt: TGTGCCAGCAGCTCACAGGGGACTCGGAACACCATATATTTT
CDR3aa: CASSSQGTRNTIYF

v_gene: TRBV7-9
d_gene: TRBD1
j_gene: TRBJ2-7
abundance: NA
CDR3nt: TGTGCCAGCAGCTCGCTACAGGGGGTAGGGACCTACGAGCAGTACTTC
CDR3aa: CASSSLQGVGTYEQYF

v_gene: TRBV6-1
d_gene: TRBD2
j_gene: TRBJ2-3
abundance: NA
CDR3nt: TGTGCCAGCAGTGGGCCAGCGGGAGGGACCACAGATACGCAGTATTTT
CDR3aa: CASSGPAGGTTDTQYF

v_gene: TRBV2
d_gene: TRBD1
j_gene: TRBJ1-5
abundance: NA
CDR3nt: TGTGCCAGCAGCGGACAGGGCGCGAGCAATCAGCCCCAGCATTTT
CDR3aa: CASSGQGASNQPQHF

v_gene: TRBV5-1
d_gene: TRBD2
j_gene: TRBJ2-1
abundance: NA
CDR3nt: TGCGCCAGCAGCCGACGCGGACTAGCGGGAGTGAGTTACAATGAGCAGTTCTTC
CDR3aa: CASSRRGLAGVSYNEQFF

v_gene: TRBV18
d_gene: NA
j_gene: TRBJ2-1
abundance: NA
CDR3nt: TGTGCCAGCTCACCCTCCTCGGGTGAGCAGTTCTTC
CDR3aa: CASSPSSGEQFF

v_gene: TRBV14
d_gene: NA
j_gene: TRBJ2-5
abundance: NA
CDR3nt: TGTGCCAGCAGCCAGAAGACGACAGGGAGGGAGACCCAGTACTTC
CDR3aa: CASSQKTTGRETQYF

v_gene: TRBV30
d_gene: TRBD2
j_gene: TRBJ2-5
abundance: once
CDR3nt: TGTGCCTGGAGTGTAGCGGGAGTGAGAGAGACCCAGTACTTC
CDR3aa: CAWSVAGVRETQYF

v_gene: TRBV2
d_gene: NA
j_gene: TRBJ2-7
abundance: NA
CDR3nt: TGTGCCAGCAGTGTAGGTATAGGAACCTACGAGCAGTACTTC
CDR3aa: CASSVGIGTYEQYF

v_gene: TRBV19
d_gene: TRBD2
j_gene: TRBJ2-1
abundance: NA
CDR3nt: TGTGCCAGTAGTATGGGGACTAGCGGTCCTGAGCAGTTCTTC
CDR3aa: CASSMGTSGPEQFF

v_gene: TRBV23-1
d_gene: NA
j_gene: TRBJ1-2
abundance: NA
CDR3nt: TGCGCCAGCAGTCAATTTTCCGCAGGGGTCGGATCGAATAATAACTATGGCTACACCTTC
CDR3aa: CASSQFSAGVGSNNNYGYTF

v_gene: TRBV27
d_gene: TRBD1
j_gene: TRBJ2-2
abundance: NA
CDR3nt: TGTGCCAGCAGTCCGATCCACTCGGACAGGGGGACCGGGGAGCTGTTTTTT
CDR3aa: CASSPIHSDRGTGELFF

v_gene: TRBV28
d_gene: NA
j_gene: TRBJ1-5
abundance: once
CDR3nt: TGTGCCAGCGTCTCCCCCTTGGCCCAGCCCCAGCATTTT
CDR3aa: CASVSPLAQPQHF